One and the same sample provided the 21 T cell receptor beta chains below, sequenced in a study of T-cell reconstitution after alpha-beta-depleted transplantation in children. Unique molecular identifiers were used to barcode this TCRbeta library. TCRdb used MiXCR to reprocess the PCR reads, holding one entry per CDR3 protein. The sample records hundreds of thousands of distinct CDR3 sequences, roughly 16% being singletons. The sample here was PBMCs, mostly from graft donor cells, taken 360 days after TCRalphabeta/CD19-depleted stem cell transplant. Receptors originate from a male patient aged 2 to 9 who had a stem cell transplant for acute lymphoblastic leukemia, so the T cells may come from the graft donor.

The chain combines TRBV5-1 with TRBJ2-7, with a possible D match to TRBD1 (6 bases). Germline loops: CDR1 SGHRS, CDR2 YFSETQ. The V gene lost 2 bases and the J gene lost 6 bases, with 15 bases spanning the gap. This CDR3 contains 14 residues. CDR3: CASSFRTASVEQYF. The CDR3 DNA follows: TGCGCCAGCAGCTTCCGGACAGCCTCCGTCGAGCAGTACTTC. The full variable domain, rest sourced from reference TRBV5-1 and TRBJ2-7, is KAGVTQTPRYLIKTRGQQVTLSCSPISGHRSVSWYQQTPGQGLQFLFEYFSETQRNKGNFPGRFSGRQFSNSRSEMNVSTLELGDSALYLCASSFRTASVEQYFGPGTRLTVT.

There are a few counts of this clonotype. The chain uses TRBV5-1 and TRBJ2-5; the match to TRBD2 covers 7 bases. CDR3 length: 17 amino acids. Germline CDR1 and CDR2: SGHRS and YFSETQ. The junction had 13 bases not matched to a gene; V was cut back by 4 bases and J by 1 base. In DNA, the CDR3 is TGCGCCAGCAGCGACGGGGGGTGGGCTATCGCCCAAGAGACCCAGTACTTC. It translates to CASSDGGWAIAQETQYF. The full variable domain, with the rest looked up from reference TRBV5-1 and TRBJ2-5, is KAGVTQTPRYLIKTRGQQVTLSCSPISGHRSVSWYQQTPGQGLQFLFEYFSETQRNKGNFPGRFSGRQFSNSRSEMNVSTLELGDSALYLCASSDGGWAIAQETQYFGPGTRLLVL.

The chain links TRBV10-3 to TRBJ1-4; D remains unclear. Looked up from germline, CDR1 is ENHRY and CDR2 is SYGVKD. The CDR3 is 13 residues long. With 10 bases removed from V and 5 bases from J, the gap between germline ends came to 14 bases. The CDR3 nucleotides read TGTGCCAGTACGGACGGACCCAATGAAAAACTGTTTTTT. Translation: CASTDGPNEKLFF.

This clonotype was seen only a few times. The rearrangement joins TRBV5-6 to TRBJ2-5; D unclear. CDR1 and CDR2 from the germline V gene are SGHDT and YYEEEE. V was cut by 4 bases and J by 5 bases, with 18 bases left in between. The CDR3 spans 15 residues. CDR3 sequence: CASSLPSPLGETQYF. Here the CDR3 DNA reads TGTGCCAGCAGCCTCCCGAGTCCTTTAGGGGAGACCCAGTACTTC.

This clonotype turned up a few times. The chain links TRBV30 to TRBJ2-5; D gene unclear. This CDR3 region has 13 residues. Germline V CDR1 and CDR2: GTSNPN, SVGIG (reference sequence). V lost 1 base, J lost 1 base, and 7 bases lay in between. Written as DNA, the CDR3 is TGTGCCTGGAGTGGGCGGAGCCAAGAGACCCAGTACTTC. It is translated as CAWSGRSQETQYF.

This clonotype was found many times. This chain links TRBV12-3 or TRBV12-4 with TRBJ1-3; tentative D call: TRBD1 (6 bases). This CDR3 has 15 amino acids. V lost 6 bases, J lost 0 bases, and 12 bases lay in between. CDR3: CASRRTGTSGNTIYF. Here the CDR3 DNA reads TGTGCCAGCAGGCGAACAGGGACCTCTGGAAACACCATATATTTT.

Notes on this clonotype: At one of its ends the junction is not consistent with the germline gene, which may arise from a read error. The rearrangement joins TRBV7-7 to TRBJ2-3, with unresolved D. Germline values: CDR1 SSHAT, CDR2 FNYEAQ (reference sequence). This CDR3 has 14 amino acids. Here the CDR3 DNA reads TGTGCTAGCAGCCCCCACGAGCTCGCAGATACGCAGTATTTT. Protein: CASSPHELADTQYF.

The sample holds many counts of this clonotype. This chain joins TRBV5-1 and TRBJ2-2, with 9 positions matching TRBD2. Germline V gene sequence: CDR1 SGHRS, CDR2 YFSETQ. J gave up 5 bases and V 0 bases, and 5 bases lay outside the gene matches. The CDR3 runs 16 residues. As DNA, the CDR3 is TGCGCCAGCAGCTTGGTTAGCGGGAGCATGACCGGGGAGCTGTTTTTT. This sequence encodes CASSLVSGSMTGELFF.

In this sample, this clonotype turned up many times. This chain uses TRBV24-1 with TRBJ1-5, with a possible D match to TRBD1 (6 bases). Trimming stripped 0 bases from V and 4 bases from J, with 12 bases between. CDR1 is KGHDR, CDR2 SFDVKD, per germline. The CDR3 covers 16 residues. The DNA of the CDR3 is TGTGCCACCAGTGATTTGCGGTCCAGGGGTAATCAGCCCCAGCATTTT. Residues: CATSDLRSRGNQPQHF.

The J gene is TRBJ2-3, the V gene TRBV5-5; D is perhaps TRBD1 (5 bases). Per germline, CDR1 SGHKS and CDR2 YYEKEE (reference sequence). V was trimmed by 4 bases and J by 2 bases, leaving 17 bases between them. This CDR3 contains 16 residues. CDR3 residues: CASSVSLGDATDTQYF. The CDR3 DNA reads TGTGCCAGCAGCGTGTCGTTAGGGGATGCCACAGATACGCAGTATTTT. The full variable domain, rest sourced from reference TRBV5-5 and TRBJ2-3, is DAGVTQSPTHLIKTRGQQVTLRCSPISGHKSVSWYQQVLGQGPQFIFQYYEKEERGRGNFPDRFSARQFPNYSSELNVNALLLGDSALYLCASSVSLGDATDTQYFGPGTRLTVL.

This clonotype turned up a few times. The genes are TRBV28 and TRBJ1-2; D remains unclear. Germline-derived CDR1 and CDR2 are MDHEN and SYDVKM. V dropped 5 bases and J dropped 4 bases, with 20 bases sitting between them. The CDR3 is 16 residues long. The CDR3 bases are TGTGCCAGCAGTCCGAACCTGGATGGACGGATCTATGGCTACACCTTC. Its protein product is CASSPNLDGRIYGYTF.

Ten or more counts support this clonotype. The chain recombines TRBV10-3 with TRBJ2-7; D remains unclear. The germline CDR1 and CDR2 sequences are ENHRY and SYGVKD. The V and J ends lost 0 bases and 2 bases respectively, with 8 bases between them. This CDR3 has 14 residues. The CDR3 coding sequence is TGTGCCATCAGTGAGTCTGGCGGCCCCTACGAGCAGTACTTC. Its protein product is CAISESGGPYEQYF.

This chain connects TRBV12-3 or TRBV12-4 to TRBJ2-2, with D possibly matching TRBD2 (5 bases). V gave up 6 bases and J gave up 5 bases, with 7 bases separating them. This CDR3 has 12 amino acids. The CDR3 sequence: CASRGETGELFF. Here the CDR3 DNA reads TGTGCCAGCAGGGGAGAGACCGGGGAGCTGTTTTTT.

Many counts were recorded for this clonotype. The V gene is TRBV7-9, the J gene TRBJ2-1; TRBD2 matches at 10 bases. The CDR3 contains 15 residues. J was trimmed by 4 bases and V by 4 bases; bases with no gene match: 4. Per germline, CDR1 SEHNR and CDR2 FQNEAQ (reference sequence). This CDR3 is CASSSGTSDYNEQFF. For the CDR3, the DNA is TGTGCCAGCAGCTCCGGGACTAGCGATTACAATGAGCAGTTCTTC.

This clonotype has at least ten counts. CDR3 coding DNA: TGTGCCAGCAGCTTCCCGGCTACCTACGAGCAGTACTTC. Translated: CASSFPATYEQYF. This chain links TRBV7-9 with TRBJ2-7; D is unclear. V lost 3 bases, J lost 2 bases, and 8 bases lay in between. The CDR3 runs 13 residues. Looked up from germline, CDR1 is SEHNR and CDR2 is FQNEAQ (reference sequence).

This chain uses TRBV12-3 or TRBV12-4 with TRBJ1-5, with a weak D call TRBD1 (5 bases). V lost 5 bases and J 3 bases, leaving 8 bases between the germline ends. The CDR3 runs to 13 residues. CDR3: CASSGDLNQPQHF. CDR3 in DNA: TGTGCCAGCAGTGGGGACCTCAATCAGCCCCAGCATTTT.

The chain joins TRBV6-6 to TRBJ1-2; D possibly corresponds to TRBD1 (5 bases). V was cut by 5 bases and J by 7 bases, with 8 bases left in between. The CDR3 consists of 11 residues. The V gene's germline CDR1 is MNHNY and CDR2 SVGAGI (reference sequence). CDR3 in amino acids: CASSPGSGYTF. DNA of the CDR3: TGTGCCAGCAGTCCAGGGTCTGGCTACACCTTC.

This clonotype occurred many times. The chain links TRBV7-6 to TRBJ2-3; 7 bases match TRBD2. V was pared by 1 base and J by 4 bases, with 2 bases of the junction left unmatched. Germline V gene lookup returns CDR1 SGHVS and CDR2 FNYEAQ. The CDR3 contains 14 residues. CDR3: CASSLVRGADTQYF. The DNA of the CDR3 is TGTGCCAGCAGCTTAGTCCGGGGGGCAGATACGCAGTATTTT.

This clonotype came up a few times. The chain recombines TRBV24-1 with TRBJ2-3; TRBD1 matches at 9 bases. Germline CDR1 reads KGHDR; CDR2 reads SFDVKD. V lost 0 bases, J lost 4 bases, and 10 bases stayed unmatched. This CDR3 is built from 18 residues. As DNA, the CDR3 is TGTGCCACCAGTGATTTGCTACAGGGGGCGCAGGAGTCAGATACGCAGTATTTT. Translated: CATSDLLQGAQESDTQYF.

This clonotype was detected only a few times. The genes are TRBV4-2 and TRBJ2-7; 12 bases agree with TRBD2. The V segment lost 3 bases and the J segment 0 bases; nucleotides outside the gene matches: 12. The germline V gene encodes CDR1 LGHNA and CDR2 YNFKEQ. The CDR3 extends over 19 amino acids. CDR3 in amino acids: CASSHFRQGLAGPSYEQYF. The CDR3 DNA sequence: TGTGCCAGCAGCCATTTCCGACAAGGACTAGCGGGACCCTCCTACGAGCAGTACTTC.

This clonotype was observed many times. V gene TRBV20-1 combines with J gene TRBJ1-4; TRBD1 matches 7 bases. CDR3 length: 14 residues. The trim removed 3 bases at V and 8 bases at J, leaving 9 bases unmatched. Germline CDR1 is DFQATT and CDR2 is SNEGSKA (reference sequence). CDR3 sequence (DNA): TGCAGTGCTAGTGGAGGGGGCGTCGACGAAAAACTGTTTTTT. It translates to CSASGGGVDEKLFF.